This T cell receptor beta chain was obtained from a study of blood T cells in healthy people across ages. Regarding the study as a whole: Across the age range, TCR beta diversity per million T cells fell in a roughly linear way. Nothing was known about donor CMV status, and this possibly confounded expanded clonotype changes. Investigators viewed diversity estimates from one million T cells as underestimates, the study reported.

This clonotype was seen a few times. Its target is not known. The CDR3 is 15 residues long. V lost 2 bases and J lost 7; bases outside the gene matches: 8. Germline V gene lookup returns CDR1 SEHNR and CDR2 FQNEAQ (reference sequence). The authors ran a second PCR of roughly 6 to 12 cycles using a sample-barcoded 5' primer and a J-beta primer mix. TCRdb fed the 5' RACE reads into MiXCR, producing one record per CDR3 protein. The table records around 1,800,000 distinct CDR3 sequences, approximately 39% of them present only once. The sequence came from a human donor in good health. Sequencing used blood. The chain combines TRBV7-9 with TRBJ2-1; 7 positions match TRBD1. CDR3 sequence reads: CASSLTGQRSNEQFF. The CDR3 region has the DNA TGTGCCAGCAGCTTAACGGGACAGCGAAGTAATGAGCAGTTCTTC.